This T cell receptor beta chain is drawn from a study of graft-versus-host responses after intestinal transplantation (TCRdb year 2021). With respect to the entire study: The transplants that recipients received were multivisceral, liver-intestinal, or isolated intestinal. Rather than going through the commercial service, samples from a few later patients were sequenced in-house on an Illumina MiSeq and processed with MiXCR. Bulk TCR-beta CDR3 sequencing was used to track graft-versus-host and host-versus-graft alloreactive T cell clones in the graft, circulation and bone marrow after intestinal transplantation. Every recipient was given anti-thymocyte globulin induction, followed by approximately 3 years of maintenance tacrolimus and steroids. A peak of at least 4% donor T cells among recipient peripheral blood mononuclear cells was the definition used for donor T cell macrochimerism. A cohort of 24 intestinal transplant recipients, including one retransplant, was enrolled, and 3 patients lacking pretransplant specimens were excluded. Alloreactive clones were identified by sequencing pre-transplant mixed lymphocyte reaction products and comparing these products with unstimulated pre-transplant donor and recipient T cells. The research as a whole found: Conclusions were limited by the relatively low number and heterogeneity of intestinal transplant patients. GvH clones were found in recipient bone marrow, and some of the GvH clones appeared earlier in ileal mucosa or blood, which is consistent with an intestinal mucosal origin. Early after transplant, peak levels of circulating GvH clones were associated with declines in HvG clones. Patients with donor T cell macrochimerism had high GvH to HvG T cell clonal ratios in their allografts.

The library was made by the immunoSEQ multiplex PCR assay. For most patients, genomic DNA was isolated with the Qiagen DNeasy Blood and Tissue Kit and shipped frozen to Adaptive Biotechnologies for TCR sequencing. Adaptive Biotechnologies carried out high-throughput TCR-beta CDR3 sequencing of genomic DNA for most patients. Processing in the source paper ran as follows. Adaptive's ImmunoSEQ software supplied the TCR sequencing data for 15 to 20 patients, while MiXCR and VDJtools were used to process a few other patients. CD4 versus CD8 sorting errors were corrected by removing sequences found in both subsets at a frequency ratio below 5:1. CDR3 nucleotide sequences shared between donor and recipient were removed because the origin of such sequences could not be assigned. Alloreactive clones required at least 2-fold expansion over unstimulated cells and minimum CFSE-low frequency of 0.002% (template counts) or 0.001% (read counts). A clone was considered mappable if detected in the sequenced pre-transplant spleen, lymph node, or MLR CFSE-low populations of the donor or recipient. Cumulative frequency of alloreactive clones was calculated as a percentage of all sequences weighted by copy number. TCRdb obtained this table from immuneACCESS and retained in-frame rearrangements with V and J assigned. These tables miss some clones; where compared with another copy, unresolved V genes account for less than half of the shortfall, and the remainder is unexplained. V and J calls and clone size are those listed in that table; D and trimming were worked out from the DNA. The table for this sample lists about 85,000 clones; less than 90% of them were counted only once. The leading ten clones occupy about 18% of the sample.

CDR1 and CDR2 are read off the germline V gene (reference sequence) as LNHDA and SQIVND. V and J are truncated by 5 bases and 5 bases respectively, leaving an intervening sequence of 2 bases. Including the terminal cysteine and phenylalanine, the CDR3 comprises 10 residues. Of the read, only the CDR3 DNA is kept; its 30 bases are in frame from base 1. The time point label corresponds to: cells obtained before transplantation from donor or recipient. CD3+CD4+ and CD3+CD8+ populations were FACS-sorted from unstimulated pre-transplant donor and recipient cells taken from spleen or lymph nodes. This clone was counted a single time. Its antigen is currently not known. The record has no base qualities; no much larger clone is one base away.

Recombination linked TRBV19 to TRBJ2-3; too little of a D gene remains to name it. This clonotype originated in a human donor who received an intestinal transplant. This specimen consisted of unstimulated CD8+ T cells sorted from spleen or lymph node cells, obtained before intestinal transplant. Read as DNA, the sequence is TGTGCCAGTAGTGGAGATACGCAGTATTTT. Translated, it gives CASSGDTQYF.